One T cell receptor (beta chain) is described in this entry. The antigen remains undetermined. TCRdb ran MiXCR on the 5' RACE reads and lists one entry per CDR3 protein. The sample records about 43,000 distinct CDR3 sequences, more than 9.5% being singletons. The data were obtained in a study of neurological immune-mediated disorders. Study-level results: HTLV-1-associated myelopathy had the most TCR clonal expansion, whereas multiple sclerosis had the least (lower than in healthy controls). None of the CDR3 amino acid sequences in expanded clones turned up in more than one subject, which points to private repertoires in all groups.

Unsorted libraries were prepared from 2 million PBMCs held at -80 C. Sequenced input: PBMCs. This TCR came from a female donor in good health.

CDR3 sequence (DNA): TGTGCCAGCAGTGAGGGATCCACTAGCGGGGAAGGGGAGACCCAGTACTTC. Translating it yields CASSEGSTSGEGETQYF. This sequence joins TRBV2 and TRBJ2-5, with TRBD2 matching over 10 bases. CDR1 is SNHLY and CDR2 is FYNNEI in the germline V gene. This CDR3 has 17 residues. V was clipped by 3 bases and J by 5 bases; unmatched bases: 12.